This is a list of T cell receptor beta chains from one sample in a study of beta chain features in type 1 diabetes. Only in-frame clones appear in the TCRdb table, and some are missing; sequencing was by immunoSEQ multiplex PCR. The table includes hundreds of thousands of clones, around 15% detected once. Sequences were obtained from naive CD4+ T cells from blood. The receptor source for this set is a man aged 18 to 30 with type 1 diabetes. The CDR3 runs from the conserved cysteine through the conserved F or W. D genes are given only for firm matches. The size field is filled for only some rows; it gives once, few, many or a size class.

d_gene: TRBD1
v_gene: TRBV10-3
len: 11
j_gene: TRBJ2-5
abundance: NA
CDR3aa: CATGQEETQYF
CDR3nt: TGTGCCACGGGACAGGAAGAGACCCAGTACTTC

d_gene: NA
v_gene: TRBV25-1
len: 14
j_gene: TRBJ2-7
abundance: few
CDR3aa: CASSATLGFDEQYF
CDR3nt: TGTGCCAGCAGTGCCACTCTAGGGTTCGACGAGCAGTACTTC

d_gene: NA
v_gene: TRBV6-1
len: 12
j_gene: TRBJ2-5
abundance: few
CDR3aa: CASSTTRETQYF
CDR3nt: TGTGCCAGCAGTACCACTCGAGAGACCCAGTACTTC

d_gene: NA
v_gene: TRBV5-1
len: 14
j_gene: TRBJ2-7
abundance: few
CDR3aa: CASSLGGTLSEQYF
CDR3nt: TGCGCCAGCAGCTTGGGCGGTACCCTCAGCGAGCAGTACTTC

d_gene: NA
v_gene: TRBV2
len: 13
j_gene: TRBJ2-2
abundance: NA
CDR3aa: CASRETQGGELFF
CDR3nt: TGTGCCAGCAGAGAGACCCAGGGCGGGGAGCTGTTTTTT

d_gene: TRBD1
v_gene: TRBV13
len: 15
j_gene: TRBJ1-5
abundance: NA
CDR3aa: CASSYPGQGNQPQHF
CDR3nt: TGTGCCAGCAGCTACCCGGGACAGGGTAATCAGCCCCAGCATTTT

d_gene: TRBD1
v_gene: TRBV7-2
len: 13
j_gene: TRBJ1-1
abundance: few
CDR3aa: CASSGQANTEAFF
CDR3nt: TGTGCCAGCAGCGGACAGGCGAACACTGAAGCTTTCTTT

d_gene: NA
v_gene: TRBV9
len: 14
j_gene: TRBJ2-7
abundance: NA
CDR3aa: CASSVEEFVYEQYF
CDR3nt: TGTGCCAGCAGCGTAGAAGAGTTCGTCTACGAGCAGTACTTC

d_gene: NA
v_gene: TRBV20-1
len: 11
j_gene: TRBJ2-1
abundance: few
CDR3aa: CSRAAYNEQFF
CDR3nt: TGCAGCCGGGCCGCCTACAATGAGCAGTTCTTC

d_gene: NA
v_gene: TRBV19
len: 14
j_gene: TRBJ1-1
abundance: few
CDR3aa: CASSMAFMNTEAFF
CDR3nt: TGTGCCAGTAGTATGGCCTTCATGAACACTGAAGCTTTCTTT

d_gene: TRBD1
v_gene: TRBV5-1
len: 14
j_gene: TRBJ2-7
abundance: few
CDR3aa: CASSFQGDEDEQYF
CDR3nt: TGCGCCAGCAGCTTTCAGGGGGACGAGGACGAGCAGTACTTC